This T cell receptor beta chain appears in the sequencing data of a study of T-cell reconstitution after alpha-beta-depleted transplantation in children. The table lists this clonotype with a few counts. Preparation of the TCRbeta library was carried out with unique molecular identifiers. Using its own MiXCR run on the PCR reads, TCRdb lists one record per CDR3 protein. The sample carries around 600,000 distinct CDR3 sequences, 10% recorded once. The CDR3 is 16 amino acids. V lost 1 base to trimming and J lost 11 bases; unmatched junction nucleotides: 11. Germline V CDR1 and CDR2: SGHTA, FQGNSA. The clonotype was recovered from a human donor who donated a stem cell graft to a child with acute myeloid leukemia. The V and J genes are TRBV7-2 and TRBJ2-1; the match to TRBD1 covers 10 bases. The sample in question was PBMCs from the stem cell graft donor, obtained from the stem cell graft. CDR3 coding DNA: TGTGCCAGCAGCTTAGGGACCGGGACAGGGGAGTCAAAGCAGTTCTTC. Protein product: CASSLGTGTGESKQFF.